Below, 32 T cell receptor beta chains from the same sample are listed, as sequenced in a study of T cells in Graves' hyperthyroidism and ophthalmopathy. The TCR beta CDR3 regions underwent amplification using RNA transcripts as the source. The TCR CDR3 was amplified in a first-round RT-PCR using the HTBI primer set. TCRdb reprocessed the multiplex PCR reads with MiXCR, giving one entry per CDR3 protein. The profile shows fewer than 250,000 distinct CDR3 sequences, around 24% of them singletons. The sequenced material came from blood. Every receptor here comes from a woman in her thirties or forties with Graves' ophthalmopathy.

Points on this clonotype: This is likely a read error, given that the CDR3 carries no conserved phenylalanine or tryptophan at its end. The chain employs TRBV25-1 and TRBJ1-2, with a weak D call TRBD1 (5 bases). The CDR3 totals 13 residues. With 4 bases removed from V and 2 bases from J, the gap between germline ends came to 8 bases. Germline CDR1 MGHDK, CDR2 SYGVNS. CDR3 sequence reads: CASSGGSNYGYTS. CDR3 sequence (DNA): TGTGCCAGCAGTGGGGGGTCCAACTATGGCTACACCTCC.

This clonotype was recorded at least ten times. The gene calls are TRBV5-1 and TRBJ2-6; TRBD1 might be the D (5 bases). The ends were cut back, 2 bases at V and 0 bases at J, with 12 bases in the middle. This CDR3 has 17 residues. Germline values: CDR1 SGHRS, CDR2 YFSETQ. The CDR3 sequence is CASSFGRVNSGANVLTF. The CDR3 DNA is TGCGCCAGCAGCTTCGGCAGGGTCAACTCTGGGGCCAACGTCCTGACTTTC.

A single count supports this clonotype. This chain links TRBV7-2 with TRBJ1-1, with 11 positions matching TRBD1. The junction had 3 bases not matched to a gene; V was cut back by 2 bases and J by 4 bases. Germline V gene sequence: CDR1 SGHTA, CDR2 FQGNSA. This CDR3 comprises 15 residues. In DNA form, the CDR3 reads TGTGCCAGCAGCTTACAAGGGACAGGGGGCACTGAAGCTTTCTTT. Protein: CASSLQGTGGTEAFF.

This clonotype was observed at least ten times. CDR3 protein: CASSLFGGGTYEQYF. CDR3 in DNA: TGTGCCAGCAGTTTATTCGGGGGAGGGACCTACGAGCAGTACTTC. The chain uses TRBV28 and TRBJ2-7; 7 nucleotides line up with TRBD2. V shed 1 base and J 2 bases; nucleotides not matched to a gene: 5. CDR3 length: 15 residues. Germline-derived CDR1 and CDR2 are MDHEN and SYDVKM.

This clonotype was picked up many times. The chain has TRBV2 and TRBJ1-6, with 11 nucleotides matching TRBD1. V shed 6 bases and J 9 bases; nucleotides not matched to a gene: 10. Germline CDR1 is SNHLY and CDR2 is FYNNEI. The CDR3 is 16 amino acids. The CDR3 bases are TGTGCCAGCAGCCCGAGGACAGGGGGCGAGAGTTCACCCCTCCACTTT. Translated: CASSPRTGGESSPLHF.

The chain has TRBV29-1 and TRBJ2-5; the D call may be TRBD1 or TRBD2 (5 bases each). CDR1 is SQVTM, CDR2 ANQGSEA, per germline. This CDR3 contains 13 residues. Trimming took 7 bases from V and 9 from J, leaving 21 bases between them. CDR3 sequence reads: CSAVSGWGWSQYF. CDR3 coding DNA: TGCAGCGCTGTGTCAGGGTGGGGGTGGTCCCAGTACTTC.

Many counts were recorded for this clonotype. The chain has TRBV2 and TRBJ2-7; tentatively, D is TRBD1 (5 bases). CDR1 is SNHLY and CDR2 is FYNNEI in the germline V gene. The length of the CDR3 is 13 residues. V was pared by 5 bases and J by 1 base, with 9 bases between. CDR3 bases: TGTGCCAGCAGTCAGGGTCCGTCCTACGAGCAGTACTTC. Residues: CASSQGPSYEQYF. Drawing the rest from reference TRBV2 and TRBJ2-7, the complete variable domain is EPEVTQTPSHQVTQMGQEVILRCVPISNHLYFYWYRQILGQKVEFLVSFYNNEISEKSEIFDDQFSVERPDGSNFTLKIRSTKLEDSAMYFCASSQGPSYEQYFGPGTRLTVT.

The rearrangement links TRBV6-1 to TRBJ1-5, with D unclear. V lost 5 bases and J 1 base, leaving 12 bases between the germline ends. The CDR3 is 15 residues long. Germline V lookup: CDR1 MNHNS, CDR2 SASEGT. The CDR3 protein is CASSRGPRSNQPQHF. Here the CDR3 DNA reads TGTGCCAGCAGTCGTGGCCCAAGGAGCAATCAGCCCCAGCATTTT.

This clonotype occurred a few times. The chain recombines TRBV27 with TRBJ1-1; 7 bases match TRBD1. This CDR3 spans 12 amino acids. The junction had 3 bases not matched to a gene; V was cut back by 8 bases and J by 3 bases. The germline V gene has CDR1 MNHEY and CDR2 SMNVEV (reference sequence). The CDR3 DNA is TGTGCCAGCCGGACAGGACACACTGAAGCTTTCTTT. It is translated as CASRTGHTEAFF.

This clonotype is a singleton in its sample. The genes are TRBV7-2 and TRBJ2-5, with TRBD1 matching over 7 bases. The CDR3 sequence is 14 residues long. Germline lookup yields CDR1 SGHTA and CDR2 FQGNSA. V gave up 4 bases and J gave up 7 bases; unmatched junction bases: 9. The CDR3 DNA reads TGTGCCAGCAGCTCTGTATCGCAGGGGGTGACCCAGTACTTC. It translates to CASSSVSQGVTQYF.

The table lists this clonotype with many counts. This chain uses TRBV27 with TRBJ2-7, with 9 bases identical to TRBD2. Germline loops: CDR1 MNHEY, CDR2 SMNVEV (reference sequence). The CDR3 consists of 14 residues. Trimming removed 6 bases from V and 3 bases from J; junction bases left unmatched: 6. CDR3 bases: TGTGCCAGCAGGACTAGCGGATTCGACTACGAGCAGTACTTC. Translating gives CASRTSGFDYEQYF.

In its sample, this clonotype was seen many times. The V gene is TRBV11-2, the J gene TRBJ1-3; D uncertain. CDR1 and CDR2 from the germline V gene are SGHAT and FQNNGV. This CDR3 comprises 15 residues. The ends were cut back, 5 bases at V and 0 bases at J, with 11 bases in the middle. Written as DNA, the CDR3 is TGTGCCAGCAGCGCATCGAGGGACTCTGGAAACACCATATATTTT. This gives the protein CASSASRDSGNTIYF.

This clonotype was seen repeatedly, ten times or more. The CDR3 loop is CASSESRLKDTQYF. In nucleotides, the CDR3 is TGCGCCAGCAGTGAGTCACGCCTTAAAGATACGCAGTATTTT. The chain employs TRBV10-2 and TRBJ2-3, with no clear D. V lost 0 bases and J 5 bases, leaving 9 bases between the germline ends. The germline gives CDR1 WSHSY, CDR2 SAAADI. The CDR3 has 14 amino acids.

This clonotype has a count of ten or more. This chain uses TRBV27 with TRBJ1-1, with D maybe TRBD1 (5 bases). CDR3 length equals 14 residues. The V gene lost 6 bases and the J gene lost 4 bases, with 15 bases spanning the gap. Per germline, CDR1 MNHEY and CDR2 SMNVEV (reference sequence). DNA of the CDR3: TGTGCCAGCAGGGTAGGGGTAGGGAGCACTGAAGCTTTCTTT. Protein: CASRVGVGSTEAFF.

This clonotype was recorded at least ten times. The chain recombines TRBV10-3 with TRBJ2-4; 10 bases are shared with TRBD1. With 2 bases clipped from V and 1 base from J, the junction kept 8 bases outside the gene matches. CDR3 length: 18 residues. Germline V gene sequence: CDR1 ENHRY, CDR2 SYGVKD. The CDR3 loop is CAISEGGQGRLAKNIQYF. The CDR3 DNA reads as TGTGCCATCAGTGAGGGGGGACAGGGGAGGTTGGCCAAAAACATTCAGTACTTC.

There are many counts of this clonotype. This chain links TRBV18 with TRBJ1-6, with D possibly matching TRBD1 (5 bases). Germline CDR1 and CDR2: KGHSH and LQKENI. V gave up 3 bases and J gave up 5 bases, with 11 bases separating them. This CDR3 contains 15 residues. The CDR3 nucleotides read TGTGCCAGCTCACCTCAGGGCGGTAATAATTCACCCCTCCACTTT. Protein sequence: CASSPQGGNNSPLHF.

The chain uses TRBV28 and TRBJ2-5, with D perhaps TRBD1 (6 bases). Germline lookup yields CDR1 MDHEN and CDR2 SYDVKM. The length of the CDR3 is 15 residues. V dropped 3 bases and J dropped 5 bases, with 16 bases sitting between them. CDR3 loop: CASSFLGPGAETQYF. The CDR3 DNA sequence: TGTGCCAGCAGTTTTTTAGGTCCAGGGGCCGAGACCCAGTACTTC.

This clonotype was found many times. The chain couples TRBV28 to TRBJ2-7; 7 bases agree with TRBD1. CDR3 length equals 14 residues. Germline loops: CDR1 MDHEN, CDR2 SYDVKM. V was clipped by 4 bases and J by 2 bases; unmatched bases: 5. The CDR3 loop reads CASSSRDSPYEQYF. The CDR3 bases are TGTGCCAGCAGTTCCCGGGACAGTCCCTACGAGCAGTACTTC.

In its sample, this clonotype was seen many times. The rearrangement uses TRBV20-1 and TRBJ2-7, with 11 bases fitting TRBD2. The ends lost 5 bases at V and 0 bases at J; junction bases unmatched: 6. CDR3 length equals 15 residues. CDR1 DFQATT and CDR2 SNEGSKA come from the germline V gene (reference sequence). DNA for the CDR3: TGCAGTGCTGCCCCCGGGACTAGCGGCTCCTACGAGCAGTACTTC. Amino acids: CSAAPGTSGSYEQYF.

This rearrangement joins TRBV20-1 to TRBJ2-7; the match to TRBD2 covers 12 bases. The CDR3 contains 16 residues. Germline assignment: CDR1 DFQATT and CDR2 SNEGSKA (reference sequence). Trimming cost V 3 bases and J 2 bases; bases outside gene matches: 8. DNA of the CDR3: TGCAGTGCTAGCCCTATGACTAGCGGGAGTCCCTACGAGCAGTACTTC. This codes for CSASPMTSGSPYEQYF.

This clonotype was seen at least ten times. The rearrangement uses TRBV28 and TRBJ2-7; 8 nucleotides align to TRBD2. The CDR3 is 14 amino acids. Germline values: CDR1 MDHEN, CDR2 SYDVKM. Unmatched junction bases numbered 6, after V lost 6 bases and J lost 2 bases. In DNA form, the CDR3 reads TGTGCCAGCAGAACCGGGACTAGGACCTACGAGCAGTACTTC. Translated: CASRTGTRTYEQYF.

This clonotype has more than one count but fewer than ten. The gene calls are TRBV7-9 and TRBJ2-7; D assignment may be TRBD1 or TRBD2 (5 bases each). The V end was cut by 4 bases, the J end by 5 bases, with 12 bases between. Germline values: CDR1 SEHNR, CDR2 FQNEAQ (reference sequence). There are 13 residues in the CDR3. CDR3 bases: TGTGCCAGCAGCTGGGGGTTGTCGGACGAGCAGTACTTC. It specifies CASSWGLSDEQYF. The entire variable domain, with the rest obtained from reference TRBV7-9 and TRBJ2-7, is as follows: DTGVSQNPRHKITKRGQNVTFRCDPISEHNRLYWYRQTLGQGPEFLTYFQNEAQLEKSRLLSDRFSAERPKGSFSTLEIQRTEQGDSAMYLCASSWGLSDEQYFGPGTRLTVT.

The table lists this clonotype with many counts. One end of the junction varies from germline; a read error may be responsible. The chain is built from TRBV6-1 and TRBJ2-2; D might be TRBD2 (5 bases). The CDR3 is made up of 14 amino acids. Germline V gives CDR1 MNHNS, CDR2 SASEGT. As DNA, the CDR3 is TGTGCCTCCAGGAGACAAAGGAACACCGGGGAGCGGTTTTTT. It yields the protein CASRRQRNTGERFF.

At least ten counts were recorded for this clonotype. The gene calls are TRBV28 and TRBJ2-4, with D possibly TRBD2 on 5 matching bases. V lost 6 bases to trimming and J lost 7 bases, with 16 bases between them. This CDR3 has 14 residues. Germline loops: CDR1 MDHEN, CDR2 SYDVKM. The chain's CDR3 is CASRKPGSSNIQYF. The CDR3 bases are TGTGCCAGCAGGAAACCGGGATCAAGTAACATTCAGTACTTC.

The chain links TRBV4-1 to TRBJ2-2; 10 bases match TRBD1. The V gene's germline CDR1 is MGHRA and CDR2 YSYEKL. The V and J ends lost 4 bases and 1 base, in that order; junction bases with no gene match: 3. The CDR3 length is 16 residues. The CDR3 reads CASSRQGALNTGELFF. CDR3 in DNA: TGCGCCAGCAGCCGACAGGGGGCGCTGAACACCGGGGAGCTGTTTTTT.

This clonotype was detected ten times or more. This chain connects TRBV9 to TRBJ2-5; D is undetermined. The V end was cut by 3 bases, the J end by 5 bases, with 8 bases between. CDR1 and CDR2 from the germline V gene are SGDLS and YYNGEE. The CDR3 runs to 12 residues. The chain's CDR3 is CASSAVGETQYF. The CDR3 bases are TGTGCCAGCAGCGCCGTCGGCGAGACCCAGTACTTC.

This clonotype was observed many times. The rearrangement joins TRBV27 to TRBJ2-5; D not resolved. The CDR3 is made up of 13 amino acids. Trimming removed 5 bases at V and 3 bases at J, with 10 bases between. Germline lookup yields CDR1 MNHEY and CDR2 SMNVEV (reference sequence). The CDR3 loop is CASSEVGKETQYF. In DNA form, the CDR3 reads TGTGCCAGCAGTGAAGTAGGAAAAGAGACCCAGTACTTC.

This clonotype was recorded many times. The gene calls are TRBV2 and TRBJ2-7, with a tentative D call TRBD2 (6 bases). The CDR3 contains 14 residues. Germline CDR1 is SNHLY and CDR2 is FYNNEI. Between the trimmed V and J ends, which lost 6 bases and 5 bases, there was a span of 17 bases. The CDR3 DNA follows: TGTGCCAGCAGGAGGGACTCTACCTCTGACGAGCAGTACTTC. Residues: CASRRDSTSDEQYF. The full variable domain, in which reference TRBV2 and TRBJ2-7 provide the parts outside the CDR3, is EPEVTQTPSHQVTQMGQEVILRCVPISNHLYFYWYRQILGQKVEFLVSFYNNEISEKSEIFDDQFSVERPDGSNFTLKIRSTKLEDSAMYFCASRRDSTSDEQYFGPGTRLTVT.

This clonotype was seen ten or more times. The chain couples TRBV24-1 to TRBJ2-7; D might be TRBD1 (6 bases). V shed 1 base and J shed 4 bases, with 13 bases lying between them. This CDR3 region has 15 residues. Germline V gives CDR1 KGHDR, CDR2 SFDVKD. CDR3 region: CATSDLQGKVYEQYF. The CDR3 coding sequence is TGTGCCACCAGTGATTTACAGGGAAAAGTTTACGAGCAGTACTTC.

This clonotype came up many times. This sequence joins TRBV4-2 and TRBJ1-2; 9 nucleotides match TRBD1. J was trimmed by 4 bases and V by 1 base; bases with no gene match: 10. CDR3 length: 17 residues. Germline-derived CDR1 and CDR2 are LGHNA and YNFKEQ. The CDR3 protein is CASSQGTGASSGYGYTF. The DNA for the CDR3 is TGTGCCAGCAGCCAAGGGACAGGGGCCTCCTCTGGCTATGGCTACACCTTC.

This clonotype was observed many times. The chain couples TRBV7-2 to TRBJ1-1; 10 bases align to TRBD1. V was pared by 5 bases and J by 5 bases, with 5 bases of the junction left unmatched. The CDR3 has 14 residues. Germline assignment: CDR1 SGHTA and CDR2 FQGNSA. The CDR3 sequence is CASSQTGGDTEAFF. The CDR3 bases are TGTGCCAGCAGCCAGACAGGGGGCGATACTGAAGCTTTCTTT. Filled out from reference TRBV7-2 and TRBJ1-1, the complete variable domain reads GAGVSQSPSNKVTEKGKDVELRCDPISGHTALYWYRQSLGQGLEFLIYFQGNSAPDKSGLPSDRFSAERTGGSVSTLTIQRTQQEDSAVYLCASSQTGGDTEAFFGQGTRLTVV.

In this sample, this clonotype turned up many times. This rearrangement joins TRBV4-1 to TRBJ2-7, with 13 bases lining up with TRBD2. After removal of 2 bases from V and 0 bases from J, the junction contained 13 bases not matched to a gene. CDR3 length: 20 residues. Germline lookup yields CDR1 MGHRA and CDR2 YSYEKL. The CDR3 here is CASSQRLRGTSGASSYEQYF. The CDR3 DNA reads TGCGCCAGCAGCCAACGACTGCGAGGGACTAGCGGGGCCAGCTCCTACGAGCAGTACTTC.